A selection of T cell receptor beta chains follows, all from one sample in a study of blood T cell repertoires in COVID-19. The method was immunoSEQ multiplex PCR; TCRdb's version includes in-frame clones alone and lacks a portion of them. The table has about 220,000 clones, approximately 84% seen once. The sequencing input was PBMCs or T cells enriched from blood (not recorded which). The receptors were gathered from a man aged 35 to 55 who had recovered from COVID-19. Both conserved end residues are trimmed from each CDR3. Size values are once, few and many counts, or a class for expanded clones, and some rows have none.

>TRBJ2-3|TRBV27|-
ASSFLLARGPDTQY
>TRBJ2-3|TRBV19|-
ASSANRVTDTQY
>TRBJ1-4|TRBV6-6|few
ASSYSTGGSNEKLF
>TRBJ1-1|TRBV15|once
ATSRARDRNTEAF
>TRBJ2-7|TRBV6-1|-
ASSEATAEQY
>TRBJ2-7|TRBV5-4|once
ASSLDQGGSYEQY
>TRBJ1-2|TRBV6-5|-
ASSLGTANNYGYT
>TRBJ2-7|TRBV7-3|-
ASSSGTRSEQY
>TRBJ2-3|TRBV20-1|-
SASARDTQY
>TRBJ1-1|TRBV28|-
ASSGGGTGRRRAEAF
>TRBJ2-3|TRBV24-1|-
AIGTGGGTDTQY
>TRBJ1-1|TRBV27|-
ASSLTDILTEAF
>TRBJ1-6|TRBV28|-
ASSPSGGVVSPLH
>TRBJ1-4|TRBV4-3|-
ASSLKDRGNEKLF
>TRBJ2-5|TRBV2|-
ASSDWGRETQY
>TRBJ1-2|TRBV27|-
ASSTTGTGVHGYT
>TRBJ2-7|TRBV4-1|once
ASSPRMGQGGSYEQY
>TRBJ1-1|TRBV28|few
ASSPAGQKNTEAF
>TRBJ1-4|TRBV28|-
ASRGRDRNEKLF
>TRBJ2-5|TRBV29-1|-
SVEDPRSGTAQETQY
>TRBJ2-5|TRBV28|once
ASQTVTGKETQY
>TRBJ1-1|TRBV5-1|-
ASSLKSDTEAF
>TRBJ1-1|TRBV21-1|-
ASSKPVPGWGNTEAF
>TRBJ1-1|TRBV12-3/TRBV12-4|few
ASSPWAGTEAF
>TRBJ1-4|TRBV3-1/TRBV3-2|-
ASSRRGTTNEKLF
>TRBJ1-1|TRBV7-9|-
ASSSPWEATEAF
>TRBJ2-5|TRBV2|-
ASSERGLAGATQY
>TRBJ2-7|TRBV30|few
AWGKRGILVEQY
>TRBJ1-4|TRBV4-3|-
ASKTTRQSRYEKLF
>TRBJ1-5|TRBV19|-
ASSAAGDQAPQH
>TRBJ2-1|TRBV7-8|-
ASSPTGQGLNEQF
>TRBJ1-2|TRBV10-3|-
AIRAENDNNGYT
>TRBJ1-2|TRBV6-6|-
ASRQEFGYT
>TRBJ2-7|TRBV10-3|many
AISESRYEQY
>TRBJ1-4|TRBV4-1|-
ASSQERVRRGEKLF
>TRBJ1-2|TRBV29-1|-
SVLGQGEGGYT
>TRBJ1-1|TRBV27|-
ASSWKTGNTEAF
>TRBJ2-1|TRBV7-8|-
ASSSTEAPYNEQF
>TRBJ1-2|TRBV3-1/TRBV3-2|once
ASSQERDGYT
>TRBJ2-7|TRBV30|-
AWDRTSGTEQY
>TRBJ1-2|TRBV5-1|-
ASSSVPRYGYT
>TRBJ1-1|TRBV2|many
ASSEGGLGTGVNTEAF
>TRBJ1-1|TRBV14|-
ASRAQLNTEAF
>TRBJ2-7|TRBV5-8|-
ASPLAVSSYEQY
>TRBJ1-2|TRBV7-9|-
ASSLVWANYGYT
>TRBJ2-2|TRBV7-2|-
ASSLVLAIGELF
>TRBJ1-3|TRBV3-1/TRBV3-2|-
ASARSSGNTIY
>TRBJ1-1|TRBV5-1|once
ASQTQGGNTEAF
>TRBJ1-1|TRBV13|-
ASSIRGRTEAF
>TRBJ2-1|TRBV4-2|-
ASSQLLGLLSNEQF
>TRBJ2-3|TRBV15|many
ATSISGTDTQY
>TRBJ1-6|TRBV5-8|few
ASSWQAGSGNSPLH
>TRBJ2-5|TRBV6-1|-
ASSEAPGTGAQY
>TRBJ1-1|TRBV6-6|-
ASSSETEAF